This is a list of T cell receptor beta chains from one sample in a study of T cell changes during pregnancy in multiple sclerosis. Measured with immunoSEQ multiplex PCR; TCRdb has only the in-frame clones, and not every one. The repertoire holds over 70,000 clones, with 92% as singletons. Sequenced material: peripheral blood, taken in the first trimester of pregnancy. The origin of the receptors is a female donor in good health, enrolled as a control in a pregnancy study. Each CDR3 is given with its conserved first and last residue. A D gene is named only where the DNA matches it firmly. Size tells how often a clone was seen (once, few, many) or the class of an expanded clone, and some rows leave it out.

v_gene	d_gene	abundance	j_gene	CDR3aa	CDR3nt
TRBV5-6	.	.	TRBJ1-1	CASSGRGGDTEAFF	TGTGCCAGCAGCGGTCGCGGAGGGGACACTGAAGCTTTCTTT
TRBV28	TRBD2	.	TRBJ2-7	CASSLASGRYEQYF	TGTGCCAGCAGTTTGGCTAGCGGGAGATATGAGCAGTACTTC
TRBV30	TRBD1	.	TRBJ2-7	CAWSPDRAYEQYF	TGTGCCTGGAGCCCGGACAGGGCCTACGAGCAGTACTTC
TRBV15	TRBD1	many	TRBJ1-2	CATSRSLSGGAGYTF	TGTGCCACCAGCAGATCCCTTTCAGGGGGCGCAGGCTACACCTTC
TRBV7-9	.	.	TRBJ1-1	CASRAGGGAGTEAFF	TGTGCCAGCAGGGCCGGGGGGGGCGCGGGGACTGAAGCTTTCTTT
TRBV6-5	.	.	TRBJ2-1	CASTRAGENEQFF	TGTGCCAGCACCCGGGCCGGGGAGAATGAGCAGTTCTTC
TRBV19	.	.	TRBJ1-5	CASSIDGEQPQHF	TGTGCCAGTAGTATAGATGGGGAGCAGCCCCAGCATTTT
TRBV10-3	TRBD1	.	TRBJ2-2	CAISGGQGKKAGELFF	TGTGCCATCAGTGGGGGACAGGGAAAAAAGGCCGGGGAGCTGTTTTTT
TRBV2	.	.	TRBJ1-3	CASSAKYPGGVVGNTIYF	TGTGCCAGCAGTGCCAAATACCCTGGAGGAGTCGTAGGAAACACCATATATTTT
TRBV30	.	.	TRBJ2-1	CAWADDYTSYNEQFF	TGTGCCTGGGCTGACGACTATACCTCCTACAATGAGCAGTTCTTC
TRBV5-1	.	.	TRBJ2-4	CASSLVLGGNIQYF	TGCGCCAGCAGCTTGGTTCTGGGGGGAAACATTCAGTACTTC
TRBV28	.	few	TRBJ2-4	CASSSQGSAKNIQYF	TGTGCCAGCAGTAGTCAGGGGAGCGCCAAAAACATTCAGTACTTC
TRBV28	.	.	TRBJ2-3	CASSLLLGREYPDTQYF	TGTGCCAGCAGTCTTCTTCTAGGTCGGGAGTACCCAGATACGCAGTATTTT
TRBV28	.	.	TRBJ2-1	CASSPRQLLYNEQFF	TGTGCCAGCAGTCCGCGACAGCTCCTATACAATGAGCAGTTCTTC
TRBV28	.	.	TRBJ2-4	CASSQGGLGNIQYF	TGTGCCAGCAGTCAAGGAGGCCTAGGTAACATTCAGTACTTC
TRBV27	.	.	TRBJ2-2	CASSFGLNTGELFF	TGTGCCAGCAGTTTTGGCCTGAACACCGGGGAGCTGTTTTTT
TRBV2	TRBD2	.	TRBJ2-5	CAGTASGRSTQYF	TGTGCCGGGACTGCTAGCGGTCGCTCGACCCAGTACTTC
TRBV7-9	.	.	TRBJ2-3	CASSLSPGTDTQYF	TGTGCCAGCAGCCTAAGTCCTGGCACAGATACGCAGTATTTT
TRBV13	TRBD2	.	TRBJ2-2	CASSPSGLAYGELFF	TGTGCCAGCAGCCCGTCGGGACTAGCATACGGGGAGCTGTTTTTT
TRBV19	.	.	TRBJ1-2	CASSSGDHGYTF	TGTGCCAGTAGTTCAGGGGACCATGGCTACACCTTC
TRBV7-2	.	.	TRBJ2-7	CASSLESGPYEQYF	TGTGCCAGCAGCTTAGAGAGCGGTCCCTACGAGCAGTACTTC
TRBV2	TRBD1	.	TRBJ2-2	CATRDRGYTGELFF	TGTGCCACCCGGGACAGGGGATACACCGGGGAGCTGTTTTTT
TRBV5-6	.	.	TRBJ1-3	CASSLMGAGNTIYF	TGTGCCAGCAGCTTGATGGGAGCGGGAAACACCATATATTTT
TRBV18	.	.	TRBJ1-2	CASSPSGRNYGYTF	TGTGCCAGCTCACCTTCGGGTCGGAACTATGGCTACACCTTC
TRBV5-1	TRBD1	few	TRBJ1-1	CASSSTLQGGKAFF	TGCGCCAGCAGCTCTACCCTACAGGGGGGGAAAGCTTTCTTT